These 28 T cell receptor beta chains share one sample of origin, sequenced in a study of T-cell memory formation after mild COVID-19. A single record per CDR3 protein comes from TCRdb applying MiXCR to the 5' RACE reads. This table holds 450,000 or so distinct CDR3 sequences, nearly 25% found once. Sequencing input: PBMCs or a T cell subset sorted from them (not recorded which). All receptors derive from an adult woman who had mild COVID-19 (a few samples of this study predate the infection). Cell type and time point are not known.

CDR3 sequence (DNA): TGCGCCAGCAGCCCGACAGCCCCGGGAGGCTATGAGCAGTTCTTC. Translation: CASSPTAPGGYEQFF. J is TRBJ2-1 and V is TRBV4-3, with 7 bases aligning to TRBD2. This CDR3 comprises 15 residues. The V gene's germline CDR1 is LGHNA and CDR2 YSLEER. After removal of 4 bases from V and 8 bases from J, the junction contained 11 bases not matched to a gene.

The chain joins TRBV29-1 to TRBJ1-1; D unresolved. The CDR3 is 13 residues long. V was shortened by 7 bases and J by 3 bases, with 15 bases between the two germline ends. Per the germline V gene, CDR1 is SQVTM and CDR2 is ANQGSEA. The CDR3 nucleotides are TGCAGCGCGGGGATCGGGTGGGACACTGAAGCTTTCTTT. It yields the protein CSAGIGWDTEAFF.

This chain connects TRBV6-5 to TRBJ1-2; D perhaps matches TRBD1 (5 bases). CDR1 MNHEY and CDR2 SVGAGI come from the germline V gene. V was clipped by 0 bases and J by 0 bases, with 11 bases between them. The CDR3 contains 16 residues. Here the CDR3 reads CASSYSGAPANYGYTF. DNA of the CDR3: TGTGCCAGCAGTTACTCAGGGGCCCCGGCTAACTATGGCTACACCTTC.

The J gene is TRBJ2-3, the V gene TRBV20-1, with 11 bases lining up with TRBD2. Germline V lookup: CDR1 DFQATT, CDR2 SNEGSKA (reference sequence). Trimming at V came to 5 bases and at J to 3 bases, leaving 19 bases not matched to a gene. CDR3 size: 19 residues. The CDR3 is CSAPNPMIRLAGITDTQYF. The DNA for the CDR3 is TGCAGTGCTCCCAACCCGATGATAAGACTAGCGGGGATAACAGATACGCAGTATTTT.

This clonotype was recorded a few times. This chain uses TRBV18 with TRBJ2-5; D perhaps matches TRBD1 (6 bases). The germline V gene has CDR1 KGHSH and CDR2 LQKENI. V lost 2 bases and J 1 base, leaving 14 bases between the germline ends. The length of the CDR3 is 16 residues. CDR3 region: CASSPTDSYPQETQYF. The CDR3 nucleotides are TGTGCCAGCTCACCAACGGACAGCTACCCCCAAGAGACCCAGTACTTC.

This clonotype was picked up a small number of times. The chain uses TRBV7-9 and TRBJ2-3; 9 nucleotides line up with TRBD2. The CDR3 spans 17 residues. Trimming at V came to 5 bases and at J to 2 bases, leaving 11 bases not matched to a gene. Germline CDR1 is SEHNR and CDR2 is FQNEAQ (reference sequence). CDR3 nucleotides: TGTGCCAGCAGCCGCGGGGGGGACCGGACTAACACAGATACGCAGTATTTT. Translating it yields CASSRGGDRTNTDTQYF.

The rearrangement links TRBV6-5 to TRBJ1-4; the match to TRBD1 covers 9 bases. V gave up 0 bases and J gave up 7 bases; unmatched junction bases: 9. CDR1 and CDR2 (germline): MNHEY, SVGAGI. The CDR3 extends over 17 amino acids. CDR3 in DNA: TGTGCCAGCAGTTACTCGAGACTTGGGACAGGGATTGAAAAACTGTTTTTT. Translating gives CASSYSRLGTGIEKLFF.

The rearrangement joins TRBV4-3 to TRBJ2-1; 10 bases fit TRBD2. Germline assignment: CDR1 LGHNA and CDR2 YSLEER. The CDR3 is 17 amino acids. V lost 4 bases, J lost 8 bases, and 14 bases stayed unmatched. The CDR3 DNA sequence: TGCGCCAGCAGCCGCCTTCCCCCTAGCGGGAGTCTTGATGAGCAGTTCTTC. As protein: CASSRLPPSGSLDEQFF.

The table lists this clonotype with a few counts. V usage is TRBV3-1 and J usage is TRBJ2-3, with 8 bases aligning to TRBD2. Trimming removed 3 bases from V and 2 bases from J; junction bases left unmatched: 10. Germline CDR1 LGHDT, CDR2 YNNKEL (reference sequence). This CDR3 has 17 amino acids. The chain's CDR3 is CASSHLIRGGFTDTQYF. For the CDR3, the DNA is TGTGCCAGCAGCCACCTCATACGGGGGGGGTTCACAGATACGCAGTATTTT.

This clonotype was counted a single time. This chain links TRBV12-3 or TRBV12-4 with TRBJ1-1; the D is unclear. Trimming took off 3 bases at V and 2 bases at J, with 7 bases between the two ends. CDR3 size: 13 residues. CDR3: CASSFADNTEAFF. The CDR3 DNA follows: TGTGCCAGCAGTTTTGCAGATAACACTGAAGCTTTCTTT.

This clonotype was counted a few times. The chain combines TRBV6-5 with TRBJ2-1, with 8 bases matching TRBD1. The junction had 5 bases not matched to a gene; V was cut back by 6 bases and J by 7 bases. The germline gives CDR1 MNHEY, CDR2 SVGAGI. The CDR3 runs 13 residues. CDR3 coding DNA: TGTGCCAGCAGCCACGACAGGGGAAATGAGCAGTTCTTC. This translates into CASSHDRGNEQFF.

This clonotype was seen a handful of times. CDR3: CASSLDPPGGFYNEQFF. In DNA, the CDR3 is TGTGCCAGCAGCTTAGACCCCCCGGGAGGATTTTACAATGAGCAGTTCTTC. The V and J genes are TRBV11-3 and TRBJ2-1; 7 bases match TRBD2. CDR3 length equals 17 residues. Germline CDR1 is SGHNT and CDR2 is YENEEA. J gave up 4 bases and V 0 bases, and 9 bases lay outside the gene matches.

The CDR3 region is CASSAQGGAGANEQFF. CDR3 nucleotides: TGTGCCAGCAGCGCCCAAGGGGGGGCGGGAGCTAATGAGCAGTTCTTC. This chain connects TRBV7-9 to TRBJ2-1; TRBD2 might be the D (7 bases). The germline gives CDR1 SEHNR, CDR2 FQNEAQ (reference sequence). V was clipped by 5 bases and J by 7 bases, with 21 bases between them. The CDR3 consists of 16 residues. The variable domain in full, with the rest retrieved from reference TRBV7-9 and TRBJ2-1, is DTGVSQNPRHKITKRGQNVTFRCDPISEHNRLYWYRQTLGQGPEFLTYFQNEAQLEKSRLLSDRFSAERPKGSFSTLEIQRTEQGDSAMYLCASSAQGGAGANEQFFGPGTRLTVL.

This clonotype was counted only a few times. This chain uses TRBV24-1 with TRBJ2-1, with 14 bases identical to TRBD2. V dropped 3 bases and J dropped 6; count of bases not matched to a gene: 6. Per the germline V gene, CDR1 is KGHDR and CDR2 is SFDVKD. CDR3 length: 17 residues. As DNA, the CDR3 is TGTGCCACCAGTGATCCAGGGACTAGCGGGAGTAGCAATGAGCAGTTCTTC. This codes for CATSDPGTSGSSNEQFF.

There are a few counts of this clonotype. V usage is TRBV7-2 and J usage is TRBJ2-5; D is possibly TRBD1 (5 bases). The CDR3 consists of 12 residues. V was pared by 3 bases and J by 7 bases, with 9 bases between. Germline V gene sequence: CDR1 SGHTA, CDR2 FQGNSA. The CDR3 sequence: CASSFQGLTQYF. DNA for the CDR3: TGTGCCAGCAGCTTTCAGGGTCTGACCCAGTACTTC.

J is TRBJ2-3 and V is TRBV6-2 or TRBV6-3; D is perhaps TRBD1 or TRBD2 (6 bases each). Per germline, CDR1 MNHEY and CDR2 SVGEGT. This CDR3 has 15 amino acids. The ends were cut back, 8 bases at V and 0 bases at J, with 15 bases in the middle. The CDR3 sequence: CASRLGGRSTDTQYF. The CDR3 DNA reads TGTGCCAGCCGTTTGGGGGGCCGTAGCACAGATACGCAGTATTTT.

This clonotype was seen more than once but under ten times. This sequence joins TRBV25-1 and TRBJ1-2, with 10 bases matching TRBD1. CDR1 and CDR2 (germline): MGHDK, SYGVNS. Trimming at V came to 6 bases and at J to 8 bases, leaving 21 bases not matched to a gene. The CDR3 consists of 18 residues. DNA for the CDR3: TGTGCCAGCAGCGAGACTGGCGGACAGGGGGAAGGCGTAAGCGGCTACACCTTC. This sequence encodes CASSETGGQGEGVSGYTF.

V is TRBV4-1 and J is TRBJ2-1; a weak D match, TRBD2 (7 bases). Deletions cut 8 bases from V and 4 bases from J, with 12 bases between. The CDR3 runs to 13 residues. Germline CDR1 MGHRA, CDR2 YSYEKL. The DNA of the CDR3 is TGCGCCAGCGGGCGGGGGCCTTACAATGAGCAGTTCTTC. Translation: CASGRGPYNEQFF.

The chain joins TRBV4-1 to TRBJ2-7; TRBD1 might be the D (6 bases). Looked up from germline, CDR1 is MGHRA and CDR2 is YSYEKL. CDR3 length: 17 amino acids. Trimming took 4 bases from V and 7 from J, leaving 26 bases between them. CDR3 sequence: CASSPPKTPGVVWEQYF. CDR3 coding DNA: TGCGCCAGCAGCCCGCCGAAAACTCCAGGGGTCGTATGGGAGCAGTACTTC.

This clonotype occurred a few times. The chain recombines TRBV5-1 with TRBJ2-5, with D maybe TRBD2 (6 bases). The CDR3 has 13 amino acids. Trimming pared 2 bases from V and 3 bases from J, leaving 8 bases between. Germline-derived CDR1 and CDR2 are SGHRS and YFSETQ. The CDR3 bases are TGCGCCAGCAGCTTTTGGGGGGAAGAGACCCAGTACTTC. Amino acid sequence: CASSFWGEETQYF.

The J gene is TRBJ2-1, the V gene TRBV6-5; D may be TRBD2 (6 bases). The CDR3 consists of 14 residues. Trimming pared 6 bases from V and 2 bases from J, leaving 11 bases between. Germline V gene data show CDR1 as MNHEY and CDR2 as SVGAGI. DNA of the CDR3: TGTGCCAGCAGACGGGACTCCACCTACAATGAGCAGTTCTTC. Its protein product is CASRRDSTYNEQFF.

The chain couples TRBV2 to TRBJ2-1, with 7 bases aligning to TRBD2. From germline, CDR1 is SNHLY and CDR2 FYNNEI. The CDR3 spans 12 residues. The V and J ends lost 11 bases and 6 bases, in that order; junction bases with no gene match: 7. The CDR3 nucleotides are TGTGCCGAGCTGCCTAGCGGCAATGAGCAGTTCTTC. This sequence encodes CAELPSGNEQFF.

V is TRBV20-1 and J is TRBJ1-2; possible D gene TRBD1, 5 bases. This CDR3 is built from 13 residues. CDR1 and CDR2 from the germline V gene are DFQATT and SNEGSKA (reference sequence). The V and J ends lost 1 base and 6 bases respectively, with 12 bases between them. The CDR3 region is CSARVQGSNGYTF. The CDR3 DNA is TGCAGTGCTAGAGTCCAGGGCTCAAATGGCTACACCTTC.

The rearrangement joins TRBV4-1 to TRBJ2-1; D is undetermined. Germline V lookup: CDR1 MGHRA, CDR2 YSYEKL. Trimming removed 0 bases from V and 0 bases from J, with 15 bases in between. This CDR3 region has 18 residues. The CDR3, as DNA: TGCGCCAGCAGCCAAGACAGGAACCTATATCTCTCCTACAATGAGCAGTTCTTC. It is translated as CASSQDRNLYLSYNEQFF.

This clonotype was observed a few times. J is TRBJ1-1 and V is TRBV29-1; weak D call: TRBD1 (5 bases). Germline CDR1 is SQVTM and CDR2 is ANQGSEA. The CDR3 is made up of 12 amino acids. V lost 6 bases and J lost 3, with 11 bases in between. CDR3 in DNA: TGCAGCGTATGGGACGGCTACACTGAAGCTTTCTTT. Translation gives CSVWDGYTEAFF.

This clonotype has more than one count but fewer than ten. The chain recombines TRBV5-6 with TRBJ2-7, with a tentative D call TRBD1 (6 bases). Per germline, CDR1 SGHDT and CDR2 YYEEEE. This CDR3 spans 18 amino acids. Deletions cut 3 bases from V and 0 bases from J, with 22 bases between. The CDR3 region has the DNA TGTGCCAGCAGCTCCGCTGTTCCCTGGACAGCCAACTCCTACGAGCAGTACTTC. It encodes CASSSAVPWTANSYEQYF.

The chain combines TRBV20-1 with TRBJ2-7; 9 positions match TRBD1. The CDR3 spans 16 residues. V lost 3 bases to trimming and J lost 1 base; unmatched junction nucleotides: 10. Germline V gene sequence: CDR1 DFQATT, CDR2 SNEGSKA (reference sequence). The CDR3 DNA reads as TGCAGTGCTAGGTCCCCAGGACAGGGGCGATCCTACGAGCAGTACTTC. It encodes CSARSPGQGRSYEQYF.

This chain uses TRBV5-1 with TRBJ2-1, with 9 bases aligning to TRBD2. The germline CDR1 and CDR2 sequences are SGHRS and YFSETQ. The CDR3 contains 16 residues. V was pared by 0 bases and J by 2 bases, with 3 bases of the junction left unmatched. CDR3 nucleotides: TGCGCCAGCAGCTTGGGGGCTAGCGGGGCCTACAATGAGCAGTTCTTC. Translated: CASSLGASGAYNEQFF.